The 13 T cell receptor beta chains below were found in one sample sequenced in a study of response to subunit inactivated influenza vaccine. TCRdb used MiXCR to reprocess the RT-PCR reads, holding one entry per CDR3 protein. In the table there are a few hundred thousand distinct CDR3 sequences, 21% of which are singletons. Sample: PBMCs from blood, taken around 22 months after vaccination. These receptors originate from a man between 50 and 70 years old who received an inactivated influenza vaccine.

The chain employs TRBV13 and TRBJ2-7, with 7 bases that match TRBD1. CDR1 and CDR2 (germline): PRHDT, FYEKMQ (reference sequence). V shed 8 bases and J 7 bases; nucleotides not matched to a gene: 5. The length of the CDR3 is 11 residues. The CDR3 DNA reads TGTGCCAGCCAAGGGACAGATGAGCAGTACTTC. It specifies CASQGTDEQYF.

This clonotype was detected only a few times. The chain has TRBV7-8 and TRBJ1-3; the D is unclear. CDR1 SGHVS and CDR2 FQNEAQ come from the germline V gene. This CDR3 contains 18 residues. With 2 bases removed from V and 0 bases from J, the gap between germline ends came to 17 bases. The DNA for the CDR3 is TGTGCCAGCAGCTTATTTTTGGCGGAGCAATACTCTGGAAACACCATATATTTT. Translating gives CASSLFLAEQYSGNTIYF.

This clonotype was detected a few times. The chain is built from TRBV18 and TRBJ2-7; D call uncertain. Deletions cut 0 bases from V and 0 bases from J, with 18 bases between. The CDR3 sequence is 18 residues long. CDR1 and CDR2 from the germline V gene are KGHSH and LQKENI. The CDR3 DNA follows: TGTGCCAGCTCACCACCGTTTCCGCTGACACCGAGCTCCTACGAGCAGTACTTC. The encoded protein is CASSPPFPLTPSSYEQYF.

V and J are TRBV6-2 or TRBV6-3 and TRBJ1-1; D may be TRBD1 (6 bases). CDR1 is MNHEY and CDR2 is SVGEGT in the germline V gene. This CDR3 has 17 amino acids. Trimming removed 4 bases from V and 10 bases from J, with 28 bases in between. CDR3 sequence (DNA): TGTGCCAGCAGTTGGCTAAGGACAGAAGGCGGGGGCCGGAGAGCTTTCTTT. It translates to CASSWLRTEGGGRRAFF.

CDR3 in amino acids: CASSLPRLGSMNTEAFF. CDR3 DNA: TGTGCCAGCAGCTTACCCCGTTTGGGATCGATGAACACTGAAGCTTTCTTT. The chain joins TRBV7-6 to TRBJ1-1, with D unclear. Trimming removed 2 bases from V and 0 bases from J, with 16 bases in between. Germline CDR1 SGHVS, CDR2 FNYEAQ. CDR3 length: 17 residues.

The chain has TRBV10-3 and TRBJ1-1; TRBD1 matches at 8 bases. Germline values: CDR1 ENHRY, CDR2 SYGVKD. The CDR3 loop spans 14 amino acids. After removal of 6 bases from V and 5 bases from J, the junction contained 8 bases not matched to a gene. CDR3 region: CAISYQQGGTEAFF. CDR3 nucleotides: TGTGCCATCAGCTATCAACAGGGGGGTACTGAAGCTTTCTTT.

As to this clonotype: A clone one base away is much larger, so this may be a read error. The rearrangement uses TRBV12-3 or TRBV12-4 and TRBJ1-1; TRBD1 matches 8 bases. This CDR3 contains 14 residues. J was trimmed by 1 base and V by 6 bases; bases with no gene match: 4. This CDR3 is CASSQTGENTEAFF. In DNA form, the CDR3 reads TGTGCCAGCAGCCAGACAGGGGAGAACACTGAAGCTTTCTTT.

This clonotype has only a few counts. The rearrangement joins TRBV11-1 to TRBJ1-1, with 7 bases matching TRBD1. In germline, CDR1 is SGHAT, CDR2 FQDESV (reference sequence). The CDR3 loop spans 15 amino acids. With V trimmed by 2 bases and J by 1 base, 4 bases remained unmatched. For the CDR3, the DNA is TGTGCCAGCAGCTTACCCGACAGGGAGAACACTGAAGCTTTCTTT. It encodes CASSLPDRENTEAFF. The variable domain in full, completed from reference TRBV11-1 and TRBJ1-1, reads EAEVAQSPRYKITEKSQAVAFWCDPISGHATLYWYRQILGQGPELLVQFQDESVVDDSQLPKDRFSAERLKGVDSTLKIQPAELGDSAMYLCASSLPDRENTEAFFGQGTRLTVV.

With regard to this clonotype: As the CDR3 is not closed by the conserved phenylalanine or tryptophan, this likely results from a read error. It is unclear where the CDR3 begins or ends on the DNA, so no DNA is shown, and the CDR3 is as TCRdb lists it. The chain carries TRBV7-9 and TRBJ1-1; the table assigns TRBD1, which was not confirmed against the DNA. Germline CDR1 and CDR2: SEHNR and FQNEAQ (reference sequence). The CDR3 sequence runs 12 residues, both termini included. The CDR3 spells CASSMGQPPDLS.

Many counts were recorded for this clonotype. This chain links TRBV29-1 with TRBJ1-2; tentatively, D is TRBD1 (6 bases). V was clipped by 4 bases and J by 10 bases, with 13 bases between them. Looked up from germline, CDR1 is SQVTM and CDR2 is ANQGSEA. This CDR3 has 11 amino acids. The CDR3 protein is CSVAGQGPYTF. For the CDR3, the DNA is TGCAGCGTTGCGGGCCAGGGGCCCTACACCTTC.

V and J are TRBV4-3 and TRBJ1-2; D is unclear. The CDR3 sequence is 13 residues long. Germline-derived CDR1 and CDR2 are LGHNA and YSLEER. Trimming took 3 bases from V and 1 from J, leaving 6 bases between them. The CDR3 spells CASSQGNNYGYTF. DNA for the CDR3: TGCGCCAGCAGCCAGGGCAATAACTATGGCTACACCTTC.

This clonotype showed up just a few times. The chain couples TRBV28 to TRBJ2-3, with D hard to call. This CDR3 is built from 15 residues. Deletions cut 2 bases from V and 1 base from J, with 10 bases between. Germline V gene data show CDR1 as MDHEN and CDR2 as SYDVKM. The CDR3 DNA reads TGTGCCAGCAGTTTAGGGGTTTGGGGCACAGATACGCAGTATTTT. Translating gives CASSLGVWGTDTQYF.

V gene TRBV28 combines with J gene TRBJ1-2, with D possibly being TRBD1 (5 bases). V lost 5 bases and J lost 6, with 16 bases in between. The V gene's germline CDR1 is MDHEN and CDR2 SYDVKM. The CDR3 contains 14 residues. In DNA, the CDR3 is TGTGCCAGCAGTCCCAATGCCAGGGTTAATGGCTACACCTTC. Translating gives CASSPNARVNGYTF.